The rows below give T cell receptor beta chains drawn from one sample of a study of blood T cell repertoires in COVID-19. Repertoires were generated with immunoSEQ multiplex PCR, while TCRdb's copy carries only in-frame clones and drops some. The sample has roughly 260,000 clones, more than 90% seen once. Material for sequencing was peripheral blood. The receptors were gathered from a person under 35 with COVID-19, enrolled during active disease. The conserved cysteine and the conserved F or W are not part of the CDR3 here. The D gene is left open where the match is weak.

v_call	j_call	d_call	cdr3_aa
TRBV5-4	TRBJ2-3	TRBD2	ASTIRGLETDTQY
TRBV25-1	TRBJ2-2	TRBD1	ASSAPGQGTGELF
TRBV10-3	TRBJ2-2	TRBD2	ATASGTSGSLGELF
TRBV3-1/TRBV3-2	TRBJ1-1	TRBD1	ASSRGQVGTEAF
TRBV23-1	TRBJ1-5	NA	ASSHCRDTYSNQPQH
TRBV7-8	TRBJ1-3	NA	ASEQLSGNTIY
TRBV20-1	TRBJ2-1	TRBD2	SASNSGRYNEQF
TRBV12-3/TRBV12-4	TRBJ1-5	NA	ASSLGSQPQH
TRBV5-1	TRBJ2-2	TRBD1	ASSFSGTGGVRTTGELF
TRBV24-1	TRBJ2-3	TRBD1	ATSDSQGATQY
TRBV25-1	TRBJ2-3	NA	ASSEDFITDTQY
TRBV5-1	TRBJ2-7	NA	ASSLEETGKYEQY
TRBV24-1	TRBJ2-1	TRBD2	ATSESLVWASGINEQF
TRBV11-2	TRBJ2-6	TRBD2	ASRREAGANVLT
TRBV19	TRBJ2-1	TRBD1	ASSGPRDRSATPLLSPYHNEQF
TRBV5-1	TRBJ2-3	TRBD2	ASSGGRYTDTQY
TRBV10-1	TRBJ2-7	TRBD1	ASSPDRGLDEQY
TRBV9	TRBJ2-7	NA	ASSVAGSYEQY
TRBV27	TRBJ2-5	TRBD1	ASSLSGQSAETQY
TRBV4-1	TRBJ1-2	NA	ASSRPTGLDGYT
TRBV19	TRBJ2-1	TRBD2	ASSIVAGGPGGNEQF
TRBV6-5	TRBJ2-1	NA	ASSYSWGLYNEQF
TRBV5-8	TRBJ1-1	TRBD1	ASSYDRGPEAF
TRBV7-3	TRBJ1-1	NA	ASSLGGSGTEAF
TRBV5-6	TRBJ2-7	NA	ASSATHYEQY
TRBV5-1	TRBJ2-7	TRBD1	ASSLVDRGNEQY
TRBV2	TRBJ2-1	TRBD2	ASGELPSGSGAQF
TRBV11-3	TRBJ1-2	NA	ASSLFRADYGYT
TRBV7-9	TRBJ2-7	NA	ASSLVLEAAGLRFEQY
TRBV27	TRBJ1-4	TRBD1	ASSYSGTGEEKLF
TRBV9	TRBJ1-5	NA	ASSVRQFDNQPQH
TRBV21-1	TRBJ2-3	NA	ASSLREFGDTQY
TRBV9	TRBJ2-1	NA	ASSVWGDGGNEQF
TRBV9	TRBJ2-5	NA	ASSVGSGGETQY
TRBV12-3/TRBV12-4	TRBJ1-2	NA	ASSYGGGYT
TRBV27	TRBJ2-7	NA	ASSFRGSYEQY
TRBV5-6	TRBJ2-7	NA	ASSLDTTYEQY
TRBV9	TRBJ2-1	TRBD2	ASSVDPGGGNEQF
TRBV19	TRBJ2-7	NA	ASSPRDTYEQY
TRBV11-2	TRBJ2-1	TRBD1	ASSRTGGATYNEQF
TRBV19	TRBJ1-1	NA	ASSSGRANTEAF
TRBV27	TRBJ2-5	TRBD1	ASSVTGGGETQY
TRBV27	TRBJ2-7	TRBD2	ASSLPPPWTSGILGDYEQY
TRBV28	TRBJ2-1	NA	ASSPLGQGYNEQF
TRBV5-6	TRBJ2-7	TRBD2	ASSEGLDYEQY
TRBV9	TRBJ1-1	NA	ASSVGQENTEAF
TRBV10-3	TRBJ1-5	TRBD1	ATRQGLQPQH
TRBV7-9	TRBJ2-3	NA	ATSQGLPADTQY
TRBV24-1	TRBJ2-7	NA	ATSESTGSGEQY
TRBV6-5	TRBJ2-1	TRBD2	ASSPTSGSYNEQF
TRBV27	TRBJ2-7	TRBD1	ATRTGGSYEQY
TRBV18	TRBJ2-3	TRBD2	ASSPQAGGSDTQY
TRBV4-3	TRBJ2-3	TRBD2	ASSQDPWGTSGRTDTQY
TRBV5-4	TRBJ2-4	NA	ASSIKGGDIQY